This note documents a single T cell receptor (beta chain) sequence. Donors were grouped by their self-reported clinical history. The recovered donors of Cohort 3 showed two negative PCRs, clearance, or symptom resolution. This sample was taken from a study of blood T cell repertoires in COVID-19. As for the study in general: Acute and convalescent COVID-19 specimens originated in the United States, Italy and Spain.

This CDR3 comprises 13 residues. The germline V and J ends were trimmed by 3 bases and 1 base, with 4 bases remaining between them. Germline assignment: CDR1 SGDLS and CDR2 YYNGEE. The authors' processing: For nucleated cells, counts were estimated from reference gene primer amplification. Sequenced by immunoSEQ multiplex PCR; TCRdb stores in-frame clones only, minus some. That table gives V, J and clone size, and the DNA gave D and trimming. The sample shows around 230,000 clones, roughly four fifths of them seen only once. This clonotype was obtained from a man aged 35 to 55 who had recovered from COVID-19. This chain uses TRBV9 with TRBJ2-2, with D unclear. The source material was PBMCs or T cells enriched from blood (not recorded which). CDR3 residues: CASSAGNTGELFF. CDR3 bases: TGTGCCAGCAGCGCAGGGAACACCGGGGAGCTGTTTTTT. The variable domain in full, with the rest retrieved from reference TRBV9 and TRBJ2-2, is DSGVTQTPKHLITATGQRVTLRCSPRSGDLSVYWYQQSLDQGLQFLIQYYNGEERAKGNILERFSAQQFPDLHSELNLSSLELGDSALYFCASSAGNTGELFFGEGSRLTVL.